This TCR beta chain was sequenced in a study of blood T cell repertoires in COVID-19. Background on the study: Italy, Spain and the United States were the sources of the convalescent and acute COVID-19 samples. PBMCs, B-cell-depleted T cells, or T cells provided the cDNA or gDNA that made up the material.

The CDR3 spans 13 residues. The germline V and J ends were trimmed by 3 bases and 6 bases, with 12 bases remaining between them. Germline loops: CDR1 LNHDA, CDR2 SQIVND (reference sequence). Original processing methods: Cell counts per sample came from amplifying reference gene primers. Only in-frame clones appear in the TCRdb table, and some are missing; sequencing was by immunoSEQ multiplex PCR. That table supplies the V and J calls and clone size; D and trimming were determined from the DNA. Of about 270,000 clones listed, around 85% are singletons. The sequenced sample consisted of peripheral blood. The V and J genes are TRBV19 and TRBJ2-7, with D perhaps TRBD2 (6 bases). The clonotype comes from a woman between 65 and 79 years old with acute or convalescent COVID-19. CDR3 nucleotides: TGTGCCAGTAGTATGAATCGGGAGTTCGAGCAGTACTTC. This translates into CASSMNREFEQYF.